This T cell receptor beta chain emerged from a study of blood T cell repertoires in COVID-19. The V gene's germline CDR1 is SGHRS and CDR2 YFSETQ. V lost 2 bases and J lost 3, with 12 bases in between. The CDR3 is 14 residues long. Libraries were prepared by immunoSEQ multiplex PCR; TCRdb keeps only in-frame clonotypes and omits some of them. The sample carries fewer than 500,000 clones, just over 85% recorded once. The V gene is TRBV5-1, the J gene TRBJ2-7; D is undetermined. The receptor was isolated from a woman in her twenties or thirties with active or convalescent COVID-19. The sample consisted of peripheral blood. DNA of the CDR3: TGCGCCAGCAGCTTTGCCGGGTCCAGCTACGAGCAGTACTTC. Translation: CASSFAGSSYEQYF.